Below are 6 T cell receptor beta chains sequenced from a single sample in a study of vaccination effects on CD4 cells after COVID-19 (dated 2022 in TCRdb). No antigen has been assigned to these receptors. In the ViraFEST assay, PBMC were stimulated with viral peptide pools, and antigen-specific CD4+ T cell clonotypes were then identified by expansion using TCR sequencing. After 10 to 11 days of culture, CD4+ T cells were isolated with the EasySep CD4+ T cell isolation kit. Healthy vaccine recipients had no prior SARS-CoV-2 infection, confirmed by negative nucleocapsid antibodies before and after vaccination. The protocol used for the library was the immunoSEQ multiplex PCR assay. The table comes from immuneACCESS by way of TCRdb, which keeps in-frame sequences with V and J called. Part of the clones is missing from these tables; in studies checked, under half for an unresolved V gene and the rest for unknown reasons. The sample has 55,000 to 75,000 clones on record, 65% to 85% of them singletons. The ten biggest clones cover approximately 3.8% of the sample.

The sequences come from CD4+ T cells from PBMCs cultured with HCoV-OC43 spike peptides, collected before COVID-19 vaccination. The cell subset or site label here, explained by the study, means: HCoV-OC43 spike overlapping peptide pool stimulation. These receptors originate from a human donor who received a COVID-19 vaccine.

This chain uses TRBV27 with TRBJ2-7; D is undetermined. The CDR3 covers 17 residues. The V end was cut by 5 bases, the J end by 2 bases, with 22 bases between. The germline V gene encodes CDR1 MNHEY and CDR2 SMNVEV (reference sequence). In DNA form, the CDR3 reads TGTGCCAGCAGTCCTAAGTTTCTCCCGAGGTCTACCTACGAGCAGTACGTC. Encoded protein: CASSPKFLPRSTYEQYV.

This chain's CDR3 is CASSPQGYTEAFF. The CDR3 DNA reads as TGTGCCAGCAGTCCCCAGGGCTACACTGAAGCTTTCTTT. V usage is TRBV2 and J usage is TRBJ1-1; weak D call: TRBD1 (5 bases). Germline assignment: CDR1 SNHLY and CDR2 FYNNEI. Trimming removed 5 bases from V and 3 bases from J, with 10 bases in between. CDR3 size: 13 residues.

The CDR3 spells CASSFQQGSGNTIYF. In DNA form, the CDR3 reads TGTGCCAGCAGCTTCCAACAGGGAAGTGGAAACACCATATATTTT. V and J are TRBV7-2 and TRBJ1-3; TRBD1 might be the D (6 bases). V was clipped by 3 bases and J by 3 bases, with 12 bases between them. The length of the CDR3 is 15 residues. Germline V gene data show CDR1 as SGHTA and CDR2 as FQGNSA.

The V gene is TRBV6-1, the J gene TRBJ2-7; D unresolved. This CDR3 has 13 residues. Germline assignment: CDR1 MNHNS and CDR2 SASEGT. V was pared by 0 bases and J by 6 bases, with 9 bases between. The CDR3, as DNA: TGTGCCAGCAGTGAAGCATCTCCCACCGAGCAGTACGTC. It translates to CASSEASPTEQYV.

The chain joins TRBV7-8 to TRBJ2-5; TRBD2 matches at 8 bases. Germline trimming cut 4 bases from V and 5 bases from J; bases unmatched to any gene: 9. This CDR3 has 15 amino acids. CDR1 is SGHVS, CDR2 FQNEAQ, per germline. This CDR3 reads CASSSTGLGRETQYF. The DNA for the CDR3 is TGTGCCAGCAGCTCTACGGGACTAGGGAGGGAGACCCAGTACTTC.

The chain recombines TRBV7-8 with TRBJ2-2; D tentatively fits TRBD1 or TRBD2 (5 bases each). With 2 bases removed from V and 2 bases from J, the gap between germline ends came to 15 bases. This CDR3 has 17 residues. CDR1 SGHVS and CDR2 FQNEAQ come from the germline V gene. CDR3 coding DNA: TGTGCCAGCAGCTTACCCCCCCGAGGGGTTAACACCGGGGAGCTGTTTTTT. This translates into CASSLPPRGVNTGELFF.